This T cell receptor (beta chain) was sequenced for a study of T cells expressing NK-cell markers. In the study overall: It was sorted CD3+CD56-NKG2C+, CD3+CD56+NKG2C- and CD3+CD56+NKG2C+ T cells that provided the TCR beta repertoires.

TCRdb reprocessed the 5' RACE reads and keeps a single row for each CDR3 protein, giving no DNA. The listing contains 500,000 or so distinct CDR3 sequences. Study-level findings and limits: Dominant NKG2C+ clonotypes made up about 1.0-7.5% of CD8+ T cells in six donors.

Germline V gives CDR1 LNHNV, CDR2 YYDKDF (reference sequence). The CDR3 runs to 12 residues. Of note for this clonotype: Its antigen is unidentified.

The sequenced sample consisted of blood T cells: a sorted CD56 or NKG2C T cell subset, CD4+ or CD8+ T cells, or bulk PBMC T cells (not recorded which). This chain links TRBV15 with TRBJ1-5; with no DNA, the TCRdb D assignment of TRBD1 cannot be verified. The clonotype was recovered from a man between 18 and 29 years old in good health. CDR3 region: CASWTPNQPQHF.